Following are 12 T cell receptor beta chains from one sample sequenced in a study of blood T cell repertoires in COVID-19. The repertoire was sequenced with immunoSEQ multiplex PCR; TCRdb's copy has only in-frame clones and lacks some. The sample contains 300,000 to 500,000 clones, more than 75% of which appear only once. Specimen: PBMCs or T cells enriched from blood (not recorded which). The receptors were gathered from a woman in her thirties with acute COVID-19.

This clone came up a few times. The chain employs TRBV7-2 and TRBJ1-2, with D maybe TRBD1 (5 bases). Germline V gives CDR1 SGHTA, CDR2 FQGNSA. V dropped 2 bases and J dropped 8 bases, with 12 bases sitting between them. This CDR3 is 13 amino acids long. CDR3 DNA: TGTGCCAGCAGCTTAAGCAGGGAGGGGGGCTACACCTTC. Its translation is CASSLSREGGYTF. Filled out from reference TRBV7-2 and TRBJ1-2, the complete variable domain reads GAGVSQSPSNKVTEKGKDVELRCDPISGHTALYWYRQSLGQGLEFLIYFQGNSAPDKSGLPSDRFSAERTGGSVSTLTIQRTQQEDSAVYLCASSLSREGGYTFGSGTRLTVV.

This clone was counted between two and nine times. The chain carries TRBV7-9 and TRBJ2-2, with D possibly TRBD1 on 6 matching bases. Looked up from germline, CDR1 is SEHNR and CDR2 is FQNEAQ (reference sequence). Trimming stripped 5 bases from V and 0 bases from J, with 13 bases between. The CDR3 is made up of 16 amino acids. CDR3 nucleotides: TGTGCCAGCAGCGGCAGGGGAGACGCGAACACCGGGGAGCTGTTTTTT. This sequence encodes CASSGRGDANTGELFF.

The CDR3 region has the DNA TGTGCCAGCAGCTCCTACCCGTTGACTAGTCAGAGTTCCTACGAGCAGTACTTC. It translates to CASSSYPLTSQSSYEQYF. V usage is TRBV7-2 and J usage is TRBJ2-7, with a possible D match to TRBD2 (6 bases). Germline V lookup: CDR1 SGHTA, CDR2 FQGNSA. V was shortened by 4 bases and J by 1 base, with 23 bases between the two germline ends. The CDR3 is made up of 18 amino acids. Full variable domain (remainder filled in from reference TRBV7-2 and TRBJ2-7): GAGVSQSPSNKVTEKGKDVELRCDPISGHTALYWYRQSLGQGLEFLIYFQGNSAPDKSGLPSDRFSAERTGGSVSTLTIQRTQQEDSAVYLCASSSYPLTSQSSYEQYFGPGTRLTVT.

V and J are TRBV11-2 and TRBJ1-3; 10 nucleotides match TRBD1. The CDR3 totals 13 residues. The junction had 2 bases not matched to a gene; V was cut back by 6 bases and J by 6 bases. Per the germline V gene, CDR1 is SGHAT and CDR2 is FQNNGV. CDR3: CASSGQGVNTIYF. The CDR3 coding sequence is TGTGCCAGCAGTGGACAGGGGGTAAACACCATATATTTT.

This chain uses TRBV7-9 with TRBJ1-4; a possible D gene is TRBD1 (5 bases). Trimming pared 1 base from V and 5 bases from J, leaving 11 bases between. CDR1 is SEHNR, CDR2 FQNEAQ, per germline (reference sequence). The CDR3 length is 15 residues. In DNA, the CDR3 is TGTGCCAGCAGCTTAGAAGGGGCTCCGAATGAAAAACTGTTTTTT. Protein sequence: CASSLEGAPNEKLFF.

A single count supports this clone. V is TRBV18 and J is TRBJ2-7; D is unclear. From germline, CDR1 is KGHSH and CDR2 LQKENI. The CDR3 covers 13 residues. V gave up 5 bases and J gave up 3 bases, with 11 bases separating them. The CDR3 reads CASSSGTIYEQYF. For the CDR3, the DNA is TGTGCCAGCTCATCAGGAACAATCTACGAGCAGTACTTC.

The chain employs TRBV5-1 and TRBJ1-4, with D perhaps TRBD1 (6 bases). The CDR3 has 15 residues. Germline V lookup: CDR1 SGHRS, CDR2 YFSETQ. Trimming cost V 0 bases and J 4 bases, with 10 bases left between them. Here the CDR3 reads CASSLVGAGNEKLFF. CDR3 sequence (DNA): TGCGCCAGCAGCTTGGTGGGGGCCGGTAATGAAAAACTGTTTTTT.

Comment on this clone: This same CDR3 is encoded by further DNA sequences in the sample. The chain uses TRBV5-1 and TRBJ1-4; 8 positions match TRBD1. CDR1 and CDR2 from the germline V gene are SGHRS and YFSETQ. V lost 2 bases to trimming and J lost 8 bases; unmatched junction nucleotides: 5. CDR3 length equals 14 residues. The CDR3 region has the DNA TGCGCCAGCAGCTTAGGACAGGGCGGAGAAAAACTGTTTTTT. It codes for CASSLGQGGEKLFF.

This clone appeared a single time. The gene calls are TRBV19 and TRBJ1-5; 8 bases fit TRBD1. Unmatched junction bases numbered 13, after V lost 4 bases and J lost 5 bases. CDR1 and CDR2 (germline): LNHDA, SQIVND (reference sequence). The CDR3 has 17 residues. DNA for the CDR3: TGTGCCAGTAGTAGCGGTCTTCAGGGGGCGATGGATCAGCCCCAGCATTTT. Translation gives CASSSGLQGAMDQPQHF.

The V gene is TRBV27, the J gene TRBJ1-6, with 7 bases matching TRBD1. CDR1 and CDR2 (germline): MNHEY, SMNVEV (reference sequence). The CDR3 contains 12 residues. The V and J ends lost 6 bases and 8 bases, in that order; junction bases with no gene match: 1. This CDR3 is CASRDRDSPLHF. In DNA form, the CDR3 reads TGTGCCAGCAGAGACAGGGATTCACCCCTCCACTTT.

The chain combines TRBV19 with TRBJ1-1; TRBD1 matches at 7 bases. The CDR3 extends over 14 amino acids. Germline V lookup: CDR1 LNHDA, CDR2 SQIVND (reference sequence). Trimming removed 5 bases from V and 4 bases from J; junction bases left unmatched: 7. The CDR3 bases are TGTGCCAGTAGTCACAGGGGCTCAGCCACTGAAGCTTTCTTT. Translated: CASSHRGSATEAFF.

The genes are TRBV7-3 and TRBJ2-5; TRBD1 aligns across 8 bases. V was clipped by 2 bases and J by 5 bases; unmatched bases: 10. CDR1 is SGHTA and CDR2 is FQGTGA in the germline V gene. The CDR3 totals 16 residues. As DNA, the CDR3 is TGTGCCAGCAGCTTATTGGGGCAGGGGGCCCAGGAGACCCAGTACTTC. This encodes CASSLLGQGAQETQYF.